The T cell receptor (beta chain) under discussion was sequenced for a study of cytomegalovirus exposure and HLA in healthy donors. Study-wide points: Beyond CMV serostatus, there was no information to go on about immune exposure. Trimming of TCR beta V- and J-genes showed a link, identified in a later analysis, to a missense DCLRE1C variant.

CDR1 and CDR2 from the germline V gene are GTSNPN and SVGIG (reference sequence). The CDR3 runs to 13 residues. V was pared by 3 bases and J by 5 bases, with 10 bases between. Note on this clone: The target antigen is unknown.

With 60 Vbeta and 13 Jbeta primers, the PCR was carried out. The protocol was immunoSEQ multiplex PCR, while the TCRdb copy is restricted to in-frame clones and leaves out a portion. The table includes approximately 180,000 clones, around 70% detected once. Donors counted as nominally healthy when sampled, yet unrecorded immune exposures were likely. The sequence was obtained from a male donor in good health and CMV-seronegative. Material for sequencing was PBMCs. V gene TRBV30 combines with J gene TRBJ2-2; D perhaps matches TRBD2 (5 bases). DNA of the CDR3: TGTGCCTGGAGAGAGGGCGGGACCGGGGAGCTGTTTTTT. Amino acids: CAWREGGTGELFF. The full variable domain, completed using reference TRBV30 and TRBJ2-2, is SQTIHQWPATLVQPVGSPLSLECTVEGTSNPNLYWYRQAAGRGLQLLFYSVGIGQISSEVPQNLSASRPQDRQFILSSKKLLLSDSGFYLCAWREGGTGELFFGEGSRLTVL.